This T cell receptor beta chain was sequenced in a study of response to subunit inactivated influenza vaccine. In TCRdb, the RT-PCR reads were re-called with MiXCR into one record per CDR3 protein. The sample holds hundreds of thousands of distinct CDR3 sequences; approximately 10% are singletons and the top ten take 9.5% to 12%. This clonotype was recorded at least ten times. The CDR3 has 15 residues. Germline-derived CDR1 and CDR2 are SGHDT and YYEEEE. With 4 bases clipped from V and 4 bases from J, the junction kept 6 bases outside the gene matches. A further study also used this sample, focusing on T cells expressing NK-cell markers. Per that study: Synthesis of TCR beta cDNA relied on 5'RACE template switching carrying UMIs. Dominant NKG2C+ clonotypes made up about 1.0-8% of CD8+ T cells in several donors. A handful of donors likewise had their CD3+CD56-NKG2C+ fraction led by these clonotypes.

The clonotype was recovered from a man in his forties or fifties who received an inactivated influenza vaccine. This specimen consisted of PBMCs from blood, obtained on the day of vaccination. The chain employs TRBV5-6 and TRBJ2-2, with 8 bases aligning to TRBD2. The CDR3 DNA is TGTGCCAGCAGCCCTCTCGGGGGGGCCACCGGGGAGCTGTTTTTT. It encodes CASSPLGGATGELFF.